One and the same sample provided the 9 T cell receptor beta chains below, sequenced in a study of T cell clonality in common variable immunodeficiency. Study results and caveats: In common variable immunodeficiency, TCR beta chains reportedly carried fewer deletions and N-nucleotide insertions.

These TCRs' antigens remain unknown. TCRdb's table, derived via immunoSEQ multiplex PCR, lists solely in-frame clones and lacks some. This sample's table reports over 15,000 clones. Material: peripheral blood mononuclear cells. Every receptor here comes from a human donor with common variable immunodeficiency.

CDR3 DNA (partial): TGTGCCAGCAGTGAAGTCGTGTGGGGCGCTGGAAACACC. It translates to CASSEVVWGAGNT. The whole CDR3 region reads CASSEVVWGAGNTIYF. The J gene is TRBJ1-3, the V gene TRBV6-1, with D tentatively TRBD1 (5 bases). From the germline J gene comes the end of the CDR3, since the read stops 3 residues before it. Germline-derived CDR1 and CDR2 are MNHNS and SASEGT. V lost 1 base and J lost 2, with 12 bases in between. The CDR3 runs to 16 residues.

With regard to this clone: The missing CDR3 end, 3 residues past where the read stops, is filled in from the germline J gene. The V call is TRBV20-1, the J call TRBJ2-3, with D possibly being TRBD2 (6 bases). This CDR3 is 14 amino acids long. V gave up 6 bases and J gave up 4 bases, with 17 bases separating them. Per germline, CDR1 DFQATT and CDR2 SNEGSKA (reference sequence). The CDR3 sequence is CSAPPRRGADTQYF. The CDR3 DNA, read in part, is TGCAGTGCCCCGCCCAGGAGGGGAGCAGATACG.

In regard to this clone: The CDR3 is cut off 3 residues early in the read; its end comes from the germline J gene. The chain employs TRBV7-6 and TRBJ2-3; possible D gene TRBD2, 5 bases. The CDR3 runs 15 residues. The V and J ends lost 1 base and 2 bases respectively, with 10 bases between them. CDR1 and CDR2 from the germline V gene are SGHVS and FNYEAQ. The CDR3: CASSLGSRATDTQYF. The covered CDR3 bases are TGTGCCAGCAGCTTAGGTTCGCGGGCCACAGATACG.

Note on this clone: The observed sequence ends 3 residues before the CDR3 terminus, with the missing tail filled in from the germline J gene. The gene calls are TRBV20-1 and TRBJ2-7; 9 positions match TRBD1. The CDR3 consists of 16 residues. J was trimmed by 6 bases and V by 5 bases; bases with no gene match: 17. In germline, CDR1 is DFQATT, CDR2 SNEGSKA (reference sequence). The DNA read from the CDR3 is TGCAGTGCTTTGGACAGGGGCGCGCTTATCCCTGCCGAG. Its protein product is CSALDRGALIPAE. The whole CDR3 sequence is CSALDRGALIPAEQYF.

As for this clone: The read ends 3 residues early relative to the CDR3; the germline J gene fills the gap. The chain links TRBV19 to TRBJ1-6, with a weak D call TRBD1 (5 bases). CDR1 and CDR2 (germline): LNHDA, SQIVND (reference sequence). This CDR3 comprises 14 residues. Trimming left V 2 bases short and J 8 bases short, with 10 bases between. Incomplete CDR3 DNA: TGTGCCAGTAGTATAAATAGGGGTGATTCACCC. It specifies CASSINRGDSP. The CDR3 as a whole reads CASSINRGDSPLHF.

On this clone itself: The read ends 3 residues early relative to the CDR3; the germline J gene fills the gap. The V gene is TRBV7-8, the J gene TRBJ2-3; D gene unclear. The CDR3 totals 17 residues. V dropped 2 bases and J dropped 2 bases, with 17 bases sitting between them. Germline loops: CDR1 SGHVS, CDR2 FQNEAQ. CDR3 amino acids: CASSLIRIGGNTDTQYF. Incomplete CDR3 DNA: TGTGCCAGCAGCTTAATACGTATTGGCGGTAACACAGATACG.

On this clone itself: Read data end 3 residues before the CDR3 end; the end is taken from the germline J gene. The chain combines TRBV7-8 with TRBJ1-6; the D is unclear. Germline values: CDR1 SGHVS, CDR2 FQNEAQ. Trimming shortened V by 5 bases and J by 3 bases, and 5 bases separated the two germline ends. The CDR3 spans 13 residues. CDR3 sequence: CASSQDYNSPLHF. The CDR3 DNA, read in part, is TGTGCCAGCAGCCAGGACTATAATTCACCC. The variable domain in full, completed from reference TRBV7-8 and TRBJ1-6, reads GAGVSQSPRYKVAKRGQDVALRCDPISGHVSLFWYQQALGQGPEFLTYFQNEAQLDKSGLPSDRFFAERPEGSVSTLKIQRTQQEDSAVYLCASSQDYNSPLHFGNGTRLTVT.

A note on this clone: Sequencing ends 3 residues short of the CDR3 end; the germline J gene provides the rest. The chain is built from TRBV7-2 and TRBJ2-2; 9 bases map to TRBD1. Germline V gene lookup returns CDR1 SGHTA and CDR2 FQGNSA. The CDR3 loop spans 15 amino acids. Trimming at V came to 2 bases and at J to 5 bases, leaving 3 bases not matched to a gene. CDR3 sequence: CASSLTGGRTGELFF. The CDR3 bases that were read are TGTGCCAGCAGCTTAACAGGGGGCCGAACCGGGGAG.

Concerning this clone: Sequencing ends 3 residues short of the CDR3 end; the germline J gene provides the rest. The chain is built from TRBV20-1 and TRBJ2-7, with a weak D call TRBD1 (6 bases). CDR1 is DFQATT, CDR2 SNEGSKA, per germline (reference sequence). The V and J ends lost 6 bases and 4 bases respectively, with 10 bases between them. The CDR3 runs 11 residues. This CDR3 is CSASGQYEQYF. CDR3 DNA (partial): TGCAGTGCGTCGGGACAATACGAG.